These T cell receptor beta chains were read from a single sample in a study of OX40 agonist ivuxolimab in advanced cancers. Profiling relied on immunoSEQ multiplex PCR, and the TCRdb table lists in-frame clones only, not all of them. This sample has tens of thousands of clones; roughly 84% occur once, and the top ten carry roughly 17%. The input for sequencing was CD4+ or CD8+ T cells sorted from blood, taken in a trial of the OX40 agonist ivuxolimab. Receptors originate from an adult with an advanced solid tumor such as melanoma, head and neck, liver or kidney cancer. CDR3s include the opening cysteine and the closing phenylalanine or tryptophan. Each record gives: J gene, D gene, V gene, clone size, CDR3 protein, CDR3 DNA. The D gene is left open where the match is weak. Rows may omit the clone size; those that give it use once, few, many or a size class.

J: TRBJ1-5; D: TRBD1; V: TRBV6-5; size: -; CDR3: CASRRGQGSQPQHF; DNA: TGTGCCAGCAGGCGGGGACAGGGTAGTCAGCCCCAGCATTTT
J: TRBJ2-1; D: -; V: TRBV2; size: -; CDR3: CASSRLYNEQFF; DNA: TGTGCCAGCAGTAGACTGTACAATGAGCAGTTCTTC
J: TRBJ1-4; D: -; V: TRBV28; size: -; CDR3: CASSFGSNEKLFF; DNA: TGTGCCAGCAGTTTTGGCAGTAATGAAAAACTGTTTTTT
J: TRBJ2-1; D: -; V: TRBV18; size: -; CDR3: CASSPRQGYEQFF; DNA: TGTGCCAGCTCACCACGGCAGGGCTATGAGCAGTTCTTC
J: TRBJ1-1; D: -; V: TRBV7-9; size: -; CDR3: CASSLAGRNTEAFF; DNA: TGTGCCAGCAGCTTAGCGGGACGGAACACTGAAGCTTTCTTT
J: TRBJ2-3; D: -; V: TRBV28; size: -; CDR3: CASSSPGTAITDTQYF; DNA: TGTGCCAGCAGTTCCCCAGGGACGGCAATCACAGATACGCAGTATTTT
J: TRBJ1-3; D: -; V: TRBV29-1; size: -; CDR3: CSVGTGNTIYF; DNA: TGCAGCGTGGGTACTGGAAACACCATATATTTT
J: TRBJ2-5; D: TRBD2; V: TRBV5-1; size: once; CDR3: CASSFWGSGRAVETQYF; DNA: TGCGCCAGCAGCTTTTGGGGTAGCGGGAGGGCCGTGGAGACCCAGTACTTC
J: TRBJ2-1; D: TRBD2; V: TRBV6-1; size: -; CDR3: CASSELAGGSRRFF; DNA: TGTGCCAGCAGTGAACTAGCGGGAGGATCTAGGCGGTTCTTC
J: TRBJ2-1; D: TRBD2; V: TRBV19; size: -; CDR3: CASSSGLAGEGDEQFF; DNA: TGTGCCAGCAGTAGCGGACTAGCGGGAGAGGGTGATGAGCAGTTCTTC
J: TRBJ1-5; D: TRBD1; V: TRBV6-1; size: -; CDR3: CASTLGQHSNQPQHF; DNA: TGTGCCAGCACCTTGGGACAGCATAGCAATCAGCCCCAGCATTTT
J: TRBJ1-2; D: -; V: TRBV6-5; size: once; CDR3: CASSYSAGDFYTF; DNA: TGTGCCAGCAGTTACTCGGCAGGGGACTTCTACACCTTC
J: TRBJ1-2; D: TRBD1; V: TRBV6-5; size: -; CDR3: CASSTPGQDYGYTF; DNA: TGTGCCAGCAGTACCCCGGGACAGGACTATGGCTACACCTTC
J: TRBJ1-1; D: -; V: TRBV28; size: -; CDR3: CASRMGRVVTEAFF; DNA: TGTGCCAGCAGAATGGGCAGGGTGGTCACTGAAGCTTTCTTT
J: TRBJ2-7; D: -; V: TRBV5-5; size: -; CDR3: CASSHNRDYEQYF; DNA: TGTGCCAGCAGCCATAACAGGGACTACGAGCAGTACTTC
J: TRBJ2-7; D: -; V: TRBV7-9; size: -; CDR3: CASSLSAGESYEQYF; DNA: TGTGCCAGCAGCCTTTCAGCGGGTGAGTCCTACGAGCAGTACTTC